The rows below give T cell receptor beta chains drawn from one sample of a study of T cell changes during pregnancy in multiple sclerosis. Libraries were prepared by immunoSEQ multiplex PCR; TCRdb keeps only in-frame clonotypes and omits some of them. The sample holds around 80,000 clones; 92% are singletons and the top ten take about 3%. The starting material was peripheral blood, obtained before pregnancy. The source is a female donor with multiple sclerosis, enrolled in a pregnancy study. Each CDR3 is given with its conserved first and last residue. A D gene is named only where the DNA matches it firmly. Not all rows give a size; the values are once, few, many and, for expanded clones, a class.

D: TRBD1
size: NA
length: 11
V: TRBV30
J: TRBJ2-5
DNA: TGTGCCTGTACAGGGGGAGAGACCCAGTACTTC
CDR3: CACTGGETQYF

D: NA
size: NA
length: 15
V: TRBV15
J: TRBJ1-5
DNA: TGTGCCACCAGCAGAGACAGGGATAGCAATCAGCCCCAGCATTTT
CDR3: CATSRDRDSNQPQHF

D: TRBD1
size: NA
length: 17
V: TRBV9
J: TRBJ1-3
DNA: TGTGCCAGCAGCGTAGCGGCAGGGGGCCACTCTGGAAACACCATATATTTT
CDR3: CASSVAAGGHSGNTIYF

D: NA
size: NA
length: 12
V: TRBV28
J: TRBJ2-3
DNA: TGTGCCAGCAGTTCTACTACAGATACGCAGTATTTT
CDR3: CASSSTTDTQYF

D: TRBD1
size: NA
length: 14
V: TRBV19
J: TRBJ2-3
DNA: TGTGCCAGTAGCGGGACAGGCGGCACAGATACGCAGTATTTT
CDR3: CASSGTGGTDTQYF

D: NA
size: NA
length: 17
V: TRBV19
J: TRBJ1-4
DNA: TGTGCCAGTACCCCATCGCAGAATGGTGTAACTAATGAAAAACTGTTTTTT
CDR3: CASTPSQNGVTNEKLFF

D: NA
size: NA
length: 15
V: TRBV6-6
J: TRBJ1-2
DNA: TGTGCCAGCAGTTACCCCGTCCAGGGAGGCTATGGCTACACCTTC
CDR3: CASSYPVQGGYGYTF

D: NA
size: NA
length: 11
V: TRBV27
J: TRBJ2-1
DNA: TGTGCCAGCAGTTTTGGGCAGGAGCAGTTCTTC
CDR3: CASSFGQEQFF

D: NA
size: once
length: 17
V: TRBV10-1
J: TRBJ2-2
DNA: TGCGCCAGCAGTGAGGTAGCCTCGAGAGGTGACACCGGGGAGCTGTTTTTT
CDR3: CASSEVASRGDTGELFF

D: TRBD2
size: NA
length: 14
V: TRBV29-1
J: TRBJ2-1
DNA: TGCAGCGTCCTAAAAGCGGGAGTAAAGAATGAGCAGTTCTTC
CDR3: CSVLKAGVKNEQFF

D: NA
size: NA
length: 14
V: TRBV5-1
J: TRBJ2-7
DNA: TGCGCCAGCAGCTCGGGACTTCTTTCCTACGAGCAGTACTTC
CDR3: CASSSGLLSYEQYF

D: NA
size: NA
length: 17
V: TRBV5-1
J: TRBJ2-7
DNA: TGCGCCAGCAGCTTGGAGCCGGGAAGCCGATTTTCCTACGAGCAGTACTTC
CDR3: CASSLEPGSRFSYEQYF

D: NA
size: few
length: 12
V: TRBV2
J: TRBJ1-5
DNA: TGTGCCAGCAGTGGGGGCGCGGAACCCCAGCATTTT
CDR3: CASSGGAEPQHF

D: NA
size: NA
length: 15
V: TRBV7-2
J: TRBJ2-1
DNA: TGTGCCAGCAGCACACAGCCGAATCAACACGATGAGCAGTTCTTC
CDR3: CASSTQPNQHDEQFF

D: TRBD2
size: NA
length: 16
V: TRBV28
J: TRBJ2-1
DNA: TGTGCCAGCAGTTCGGTAGCGGGAGGGTCCTACAATGAGCAGTTCTTC
CDR3: CASSSVAGGSYNEQFF

D: NA
size: NA
length: 15
V: TRBV28
J: TRBJ1-5
DNA: TGTGCCAGCAACTCGGGGGGGCAGGAGAGTCAGCCCCAGCATTTT
CDR3: CASNSGGQESQPQHF

D: NA
size: once
length: 13
V: TRBV4-1
J: TRBJ2-5
DNA: TGCGCCAGCAGCCGGAGGATGTATGAGACCCAGTACTTC
CDR3: CASSRRMYETQYF

D: TRBD1
size: NA
length: 14
V: TRBV25-1
J: TRBJ1-1
DNA: TGTGCCAGCAGTGGTCTACAGGGGCACACTGAAGCTTTCTTT
CDR3: CASSGLQGHTEAFF

D: TRBD2
size: NA
length: 16
V: TRBV5-1
J: TRBJ2-5
DNA: TGCGCCAGCAGCCTCGGGACTAGCGGGTCCCAAGAGACCCAGTACTTC
CDR3: CASSLGTSGSQETQYF

D: NA
size: NA
length: 11
V: TRBV20-1
J: TRBJ2-1
DNA: TGCAGTGCTCCCCTTTACAATGAGCAGTTCTTC
CDR3: CSAPLYNEQFF

D: NA
size: NA
length: 15
V: TRBV4-1
J: TRBJ1-2
DNA: TGCGCCAGCGCCCAGGATGAGAACCCGTACTATGGCTACACCTTC
CDR3: CASAQDENPYYGYTF

D: NA
size: NA
length: 12
V: TRBV11-1
J: TRBJ2-1
DNA: TGTGCCAGCAGCAAGCCCTCCAATGAGCAGTTCTTC
CDR3: CASSKPSNEQFF

D: TRBD2
size: few
length: 17
V: TRBV19
J: TRBJ2-1
DNA: TGTGCCAGTAGTATAATAGTTTCCGGGACTAGCCCCGATGAGCAGTTCTTC
CDR3: CASSIIVSGTSPDEQFF

D: TRBD1
size: NA
length: 14
V: TRBV28
J: TRBJ1-2
DNA: TGTGCCAGCAGTTTCACAGGGGGCATCTATGGCTACACCTTC
CDR3: CASSFTGGIYGYTF

D: NA
size: NA
length: 17
V: TRBV18
J: TRBJ2-7
DNA: TGTGCCAGCTCACCACCTCCTAGTGGCCCAAGGAATTACGAGCAGTACTTC
CDR3: CASSPPPSGPRNYEQYF

D: TRBD1
size: NA
length: 13
V: TRBV6-5
J: TRBJ1-2
DNA: TGTGCCAGCAGTCGACAGGGTCTTTATGGCTACACCTTC
CDR3: CASSRQGLYGYTF

D: TRBD1
size: NA
length: 14
V: TRBV29-1
J: TRBJ2-3
DNA: TGCAGCGTCCGGACAGGGGGAATCACAGATACGCAGTATTTT
CDR3: CSVRTGGITDTQYF

D: TRBD1
size: once
length: 13
V: TRBV5-1
J: TRBJ2-2
DNA: TGCGCCAGCCGGACAGGGAGTACCGGGGAGCTGTTTTTT
CDR3: CASRTGSTGELFF

D: NA
size: NA
length: 15
V: TRBV9
J: TRBJ1-3
DNA: TGTGCCAGCAGCAAACTGACAGGATCTGGAAACACCATATATTTT
CDR3: CASSKLTGSGNTIYF

D: NA
size: NA
length: 14
V: TRBV9
J: TRBJ2-7
DNA: TGTGCCAGCAGCGTAGGTGGCACCGCCTACGAGCAGTACTTC
CDR3: CASSVGGTAYEQYF

D: TRBD1
size: few
length: 14
V: TRBV18
J: TRBJ2-2
DNA: TGTGCCAGCTCACCTGACAGGGCCACCGGGGAGCTGTTTTTT
CDR3: CASSPDRATGELFF

D: NA
size: once
length: 13
V: TRBV27
J: TRBJ1-2
DNA: TGTGCCACCCGGGGGGAGGGAAGCTATGGCTACACCTTC
CDR3: CATRGEGSYGYTF

D: NA
size: NA
length: 14
V: TRBV27
J: TRBJ2-1
DNA: TGTGCCAGCAGATTGGAGTGGCTAAGGTATGAGCAGTTCTTC
CDR3: CASRLEWLRYEQFF

D: NA
size: NA
length: 14
V: TRBV5-1
J: TRBJ2-7
DNA: TGCGCCAGCAGCATACAGGGTGCTTTAAACGAGCAGTACTTC
CDR3: CASSIQGALNEQYF

D: TRBD1
size: NA
length: 16
V: TRBV6-1
J: TRBJ1-5
DNA: TGTGCCAGCAGTGCCACGACAGGGACTCCGTATCAGCCCCAGCATTTT
CDR3: CASSATTGTPYQPQHF

D: TRBD1
size: NA
length: 17
V: TRBV4-1
J: TRBJ2-7
DNA: TGCGCCAGCAGCCAGGAACCCTTGACAGGGGGGACCTACGAGCAGTACTTC
CDR3: CASSQEPLTGGTYEQYF

D: TRBD2
size: NA
length: 17
V: TRBV4-2
J: TRBJ2-3
DNA: TGTGCCAGCAGCCAGGCTTTAGCGGGAGGTAGCACAGATACGCAGTATTTT
CDR3: CASSQALAGGSTDTQYF

D: NA
size: NA
length: 14
V: TRBV7-3
J: TRBJ1-5
DNA: TGTGCCAGCAGCAGGAGATATAGCAATCAGCCCCAGCATTTT
CDR3: CASSRRYSNQPQHF

D: TRBD2
size: NA
length: 19
V: TRBV7-2
J: TRBJ2-2
DNA: TGTGCCAGCAGCTTCAAGGTTGGGCTAGCGGGAGACCCCACCGGGGAGCTGTTTTTT
CDR3: CASSFKVGLAGDPTGELFF

D: NA
size: once
length: 13
V: TRBV11-3
J: TRBJ2-7
DNA: TGTGCCAGCAGCTTATCTTCTGGGGCCGAGCAGTACTTC
CDR3: CASSLSSGAEQYF

D: TRBD1
size: NA
length: 14
V: TRBV2
J: TRBJ2-3
DNA: TGTGCCAGCAGCCGGGACAGAATCACAGATACGCAGTATTTT
CDR3: CASSRDRITDTQYF

D: TRBD2
size: NA
length: 15
V: TRBV28
J: TRBJ2-7
DNA: TGTGCCAGCATGGAAGACGGGAGGAGGTCATACGAGCAGTACTTC
CDR3: CASMEDGRRSYEQYF

D: TRBD1
size: once
length: 19
V: TRBV9
J: TRBJ2-6
DNA: TGTGCCAGCAGCGTAGCAGTAGGACAGGGACAATCTGGGGCCAACGTCCTGACTTTC
CDR3: CASSVAVGQGQSGANVLTF

D: TRBD1
size: NA
length: 16
V: TRBV19
J: TRBJ2-1
DNA: TGTGCCAGTAGTATTAGAGGGGGCAGCTTAAACAATGAGCAGTTCTTC
CDR3: CASSIRGGSLNNEQFF

D: TRBD1
size: NA
length: 15
V: TRBV7-2
J: TRBJ1-2
DNA: TGTGCCAGCAGCTTGACCGGGACAGGGATTTATGGCTACACCTTC
CDR3: CASSLTGTGIYGYTF

D: NA
size: NA
length: 14
V: TRBV30
J: TRBJ2-3
DNA: TGTGCCTGGAGCCGAGGGTTTAGTACAGATACGCAGTATTTT
CDR3: CAWSRGFSTDTQYF

D: NA
size: NA
length: 16
V: TRBV28
J: TRBJ2-3
DNA: TGTGCCAGCAGTTACAGGCCGAGGTCTAGCACAGATACGCAGTATTTT
CDR3: CASSYRPRSSTDTQYF

D: TRBD1
size: NA
length: 14
V: TRBV4-2
J: TRBJ1-2
DNA: TGTGCCAGCAGCCAAGGACAGGGTGTCTATGGCTACACCTTC
CDR3: CASSQGQGVYGYTF

D: NA
size: NA
length: 14
V: TRBV6-5
J: TRBJ1-5
DNA: TGTGCCAGCAGTTACGAGATACAGGGTCAGCCCCAGCATTTT
CDR3: CASSYEIQGQPQHF

D: TRBD2
size: NA
length: 13
V: TRBV10-3
J: TRBJ2-5
DNA: TGTGCCACTAGGGACTACGGGCAAGAGACCCAGTACTTC
CDR3: CATRDYGQETQYF

D: NA
size: NA
length: 15
V: TRBV6-1
J: TRBJ1-3
DNA: TGTGCCAGCAGTGAAGGGCGGAGCTCTGGAAACACCATATATTTT
CDR3: CASSEGRSSGNTIYF

D: TRBD2
size: NA
length: 14
V: TRBV5-1
J: TRBJ2-7
DNA: TGCGCCAGCAGCTTTTCCCGGGGGGAGTACGAGCAGTACTTC
CDR3: CASSFSRGEYEQYF

D: NA
size: NA
length: 11
V: TRBV2
J: TRBJ2-1
DNA: TGTGCCAGCAGTGAAGTTGGACTAAAGTTCTTC
CDR3: CASSEVGLKFF

D: TRBD1
size: few
length: 15
V: TRBV7-2
J: TRBJ2-2
DNA: TGTGCCACAGAACGGGACAGGGTAGACACCGGGGAGCTGTTTTTT
CDR3: CATERDRVDTGELFF

D: TRBD2
size: NA
length: 19
V: TRBV5-4
J: TRBJ2-3
DNA: TGTGCCAGCAGCCCAGAGCCCGCCGGGAGGCCCACCCTAGCAGATACGCAGTATTTT
CDR3: CASSPEPAGRPTLADTQYF

D: TRBD2
size: NA
length: 15
V: TRBV30
J: TRBJ2-5
DNA: TGTGCCTGGAGTGTACTGGACGTCGGGGGGGAGACCCAGTACTTC
CDR3: CAWSVLDVGGETQYF

D: TRBD2
size: NA
length: 14
V: TRBV2
J: TRBJ2-7
DNA: TGTGCCAGCAGTCGAGCGGGAGGGCCGGGGGAGCAGTACTTC
CDR3: CASSRAGGPGEQYF

D: TRBD2
size: NA
length: 17
V: TRBV5-8
J: TRBJ2-7
DNA: TGTGCCAGCAGTTATGCCGGGACTAGCGGGAGGTGGTACGAGCAGTACTTC
CDR3: CASSYAGTSGRWYEQYF